The present entry profiles one TCR beta chain with its context. Germline V gene lookup returns CDR1 LNHNV and CDR2 YYDKDF (reference sequence). The CDR3 covers 15 residues. The V and J ends lost 0 bases and 3 bases respectively, with 11 bases between them. Original analysis: Using reference gene primer amplification, nucleated cell counts were estimated. The table came from immunoSEQ multiplex PCR; TCRdb's copy has only in-frame clones and leaves some out. That table gives V, J and clone size, and the DNA gave D and trimming. The repertoire consists of some 220,000 clones, with 80% to 85% occurring once and the leading ten covering about a sixth. The sample originates from a study of blood T cell repertoires in COVID-19.

The clonotype was recovered from a woman older than 75 with active or convalescent COVID-19. The J gene is TRBJ1-1, the V gene TRBV15; tentatively, D is TRBD1 (5 bases). Sequenced input: peripheral blood. The CDR3 spells CATSRDTGTYTEAFF. In nucleotides, the CDR3 is TGTGCCACCAGCAGAGATACGGGGACTTACACTGAAGCTTTCTTT.